The table lists the clone carrying this T cell receptor beta chain with a count of one. Its target is unknown. The data were taken from a study of OX40 agonist ivuxolimab in advanced cancers. About the study: Hepatocellular carcinoma, melanoma, renal cell or head and neck cancer affected the dose-escalation patients. Eligibility rules accepted prior anti-PD-1, anti-PD-L1 or anti-CTLA-4 therapy, and approximately 40% had some.

There are 15 residues in the CDR3. Trimming cost V 4 bases and J 4 bases, with 16 bases left between them. CDR1 SGHAT and CDR2 FQNNGV come from the germline V gene. Study conclusions and caveats: Low clonal expansion, among the lowest seen, marked partial responders at 0.1-3.0 mg/kg.

Libraries were prepared by immunoSEQ multiplex PCR; TCRdb keeps only in-frame clonotypes and omits some of them. The sample records 25,000 to 35,000 clones, 86% being singletons. If patients had autoimmune disease history or systemic immunosuppression, they were excluded. The specimen comprised CD4+ or CD8+ T cells sorted from blood, sampled in a trial of the OX40 agonist ivuxolimab. The chain recombines TRBV11-2 with TRBJ1-1; D ambiguous. The source of this sequence is an adult with an advanced solid tumor such as melanoma, head and neck, liver or kidney cancer. CDR3 region: CASSSPAGRVTEAFF. Written as DNA, the CDR3 is TGTGCCAGCAGCTCCCCAGCGGGGAGAGTCACTGAAGCTTTCTTT.